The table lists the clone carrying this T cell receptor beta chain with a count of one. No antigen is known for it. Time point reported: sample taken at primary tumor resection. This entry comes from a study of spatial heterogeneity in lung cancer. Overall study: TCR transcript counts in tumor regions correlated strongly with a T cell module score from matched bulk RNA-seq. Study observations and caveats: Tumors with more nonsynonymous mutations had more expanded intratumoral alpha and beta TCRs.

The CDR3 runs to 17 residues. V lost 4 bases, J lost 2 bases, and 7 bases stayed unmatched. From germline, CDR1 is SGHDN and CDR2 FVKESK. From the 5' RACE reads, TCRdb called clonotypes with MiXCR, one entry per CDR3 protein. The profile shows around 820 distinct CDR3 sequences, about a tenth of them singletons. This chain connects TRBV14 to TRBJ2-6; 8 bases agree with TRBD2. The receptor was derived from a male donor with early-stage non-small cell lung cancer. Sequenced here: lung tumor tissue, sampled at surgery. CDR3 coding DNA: TGTGCCAGCAGCCCCCGGGAGGGGCAGCCTGGGGCCAACGTCCTGACTTTC. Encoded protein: CASSPREGQPGANVLTF. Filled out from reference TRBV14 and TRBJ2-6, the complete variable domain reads EAGVTQFPSHSVIEKGQTVTLRCDPISGHDNLYWYRRVMGKEIKFLLHFVKESKQDESGMPNNRFLAERTGGTYSTLKVQPAELEDSGVYFCASSPREGQPGANVLTFGAGSRLTVL.